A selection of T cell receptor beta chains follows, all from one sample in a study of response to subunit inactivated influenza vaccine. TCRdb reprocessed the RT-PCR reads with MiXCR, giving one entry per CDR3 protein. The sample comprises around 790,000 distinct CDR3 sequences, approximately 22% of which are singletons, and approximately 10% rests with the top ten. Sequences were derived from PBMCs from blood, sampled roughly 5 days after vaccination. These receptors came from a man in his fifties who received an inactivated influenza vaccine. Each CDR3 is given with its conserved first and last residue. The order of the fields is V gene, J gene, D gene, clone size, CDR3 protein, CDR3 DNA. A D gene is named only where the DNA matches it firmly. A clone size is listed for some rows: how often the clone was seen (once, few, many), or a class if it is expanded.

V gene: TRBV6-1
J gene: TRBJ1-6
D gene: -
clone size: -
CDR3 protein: CASSGGAANSPLHF
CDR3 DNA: TGTGCCAGCAGCGGGGGGGCTGCTAATTCACCCCTCCACTTT

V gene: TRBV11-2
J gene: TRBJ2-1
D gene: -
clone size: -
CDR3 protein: CASSLDPWGPVLWNEQFF
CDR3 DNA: TGTGCCAGCAGCTTAGATCCCTGGGGTCCTGTTTTGTGGAATGAGCAGTTCTTC

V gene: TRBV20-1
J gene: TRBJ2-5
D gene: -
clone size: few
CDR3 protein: CSASLKGLETQYF
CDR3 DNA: TGCAGTGCTAGCTTAAAGGGGCTTGAGACCCAGTACTTC

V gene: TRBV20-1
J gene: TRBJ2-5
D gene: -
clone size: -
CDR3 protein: CSARVVAPQETQYF
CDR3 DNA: TGCAGTGCTAGAGTCGTAGCGCCCCAAGAGACCCAGTACTTC

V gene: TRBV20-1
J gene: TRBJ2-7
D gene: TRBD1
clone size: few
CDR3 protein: CSASAPGQGSLEQYF
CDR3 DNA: TGCAGTGCTAGTGCCCCAGGACAGGGGAGTCTAGAGCAGTACTTC

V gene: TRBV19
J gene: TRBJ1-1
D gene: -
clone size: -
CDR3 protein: CASSQRTGGAFF
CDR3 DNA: TGTGCCAGTAGCCAGAGGACGGGGGGAGCTTTCTTT

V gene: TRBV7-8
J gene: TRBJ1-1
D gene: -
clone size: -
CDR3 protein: CASTTPSMNTEAFF
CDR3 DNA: TGTGCCAGCACAACCCCGTCTATGAACACTGAAGCTTTCTTT

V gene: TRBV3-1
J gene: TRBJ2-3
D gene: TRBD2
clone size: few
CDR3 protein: CASSQDSTSGRAQYF
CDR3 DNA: TGTGCCAGCAGCCAAGATAGCACTAGCGGGAGGGCGCAGTATTTT

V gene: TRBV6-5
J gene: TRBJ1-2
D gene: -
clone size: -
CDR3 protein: CASSYSNSGYTF
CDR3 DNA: TGTGCCAGCAGTTACTCGAACAGTGGCTACACCTTC

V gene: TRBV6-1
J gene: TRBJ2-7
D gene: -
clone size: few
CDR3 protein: CASSEYGAGSSYEQYF
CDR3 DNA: TGTGCCAGCAGTGAATATGGGGCAGGATCTTCCTACGAGCAGTACTTC

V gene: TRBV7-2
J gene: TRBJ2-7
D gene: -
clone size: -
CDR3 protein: CASSQQGSSHYEQYF
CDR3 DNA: TGTGCCAGCAGCCAACAGGGTTCAAGCCACTACGAGCAGTACTTC

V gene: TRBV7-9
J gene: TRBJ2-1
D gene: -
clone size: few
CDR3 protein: CASTSRTAHSYNEQFF
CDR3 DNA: TGTGCCAGCACTTCTCGGACGGCTCACTCCTACAATGAGCAGTTCTTC

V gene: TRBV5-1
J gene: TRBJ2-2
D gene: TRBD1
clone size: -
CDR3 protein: CASSGQGALTGELFF
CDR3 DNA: TGCGCCAGCTCCGGACAGGGGGCTTTGACCGGGGAGCTGTTTTTT

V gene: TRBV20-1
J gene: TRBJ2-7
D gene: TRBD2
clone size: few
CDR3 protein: CSRMGELAGESKKEQYF
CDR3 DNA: TGCAGCCGGATGGGAGAACTAGCGGGAGAATCGAAGAAAGAGCAGTACTTC

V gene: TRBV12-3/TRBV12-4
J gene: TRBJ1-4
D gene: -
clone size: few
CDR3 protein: CASSFRKGWEGKLFF
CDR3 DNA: TGTGCCAGCAGTTTTCGAAAAGGGTGGGAGGGAAAACTGTTTTTT

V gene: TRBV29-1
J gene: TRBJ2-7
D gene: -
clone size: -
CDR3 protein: CSVEDRADYEQYF
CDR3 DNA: TGCAGCGTTGAAGACAGGGCCGACTACGAGCAGTACTTC

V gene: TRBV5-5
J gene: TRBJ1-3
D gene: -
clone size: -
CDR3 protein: CASSLKGSLGNTIYF
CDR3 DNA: TGTGCCAGCAGCTTGAAAGGTAGCCTGGGAAACACCATATATTTT

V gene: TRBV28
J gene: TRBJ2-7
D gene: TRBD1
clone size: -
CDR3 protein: CASSRQGGGTYEQYF
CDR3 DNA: TGTGCCAGCAGCCGACAGGGGGGGGGTACGTACGAGCAGTACTTC

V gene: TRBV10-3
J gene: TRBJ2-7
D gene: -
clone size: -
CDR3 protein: CAISESGGPAEQYF
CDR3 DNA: TGTGCCATCAGTGAGTCCGGGGGTCCCGCCGAGCAGTACTTC

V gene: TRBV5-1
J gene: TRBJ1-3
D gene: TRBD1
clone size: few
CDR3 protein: CASSLEGASFSGNTIYF
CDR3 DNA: TGCGCCAGCAGCTTGGAGGGGGCCTCCTTTTCAGGAAACACCATATATTTT

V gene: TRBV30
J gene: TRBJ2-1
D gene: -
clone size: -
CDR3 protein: CAWSDGIHEQFF
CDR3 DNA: TGTGCCTGGAGTGACGGGATCCATGAGCAGTTCTTC

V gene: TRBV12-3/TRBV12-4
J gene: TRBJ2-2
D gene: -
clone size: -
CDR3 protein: CASRERTALGTGELFF
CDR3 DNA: TGTGCCAGCAGAGAGAGGACAGCCTTAGGGACCGGGGAGCTGTTTTTT

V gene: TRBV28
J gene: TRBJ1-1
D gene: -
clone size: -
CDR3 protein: CASSSGTRGGTEAFF
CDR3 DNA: TGTGCCAGCAGTTCCGGGACAAGGGGGGGGACTGAAGCTTTCTTT

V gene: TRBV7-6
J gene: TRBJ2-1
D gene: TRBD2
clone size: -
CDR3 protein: CASSLLTSGSSYNEQFF
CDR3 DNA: TGTGCCAGCAGCTTATTAACTAGCGGGTCCTCTTACAATGAGCAGTTCTTC

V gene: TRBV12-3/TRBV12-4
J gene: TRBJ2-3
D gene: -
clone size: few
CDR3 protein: CASSLSGREDTQYF
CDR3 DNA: TGTGCCAGCAGTTTGTCCGGTCGAGAAGATACGCAGTATTTT

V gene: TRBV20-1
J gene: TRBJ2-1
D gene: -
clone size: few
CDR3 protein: CSARFLADNEQFF
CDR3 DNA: TGCAGTGCTAGATTCCTAGCCGACAATGAGCAGTTCTTC

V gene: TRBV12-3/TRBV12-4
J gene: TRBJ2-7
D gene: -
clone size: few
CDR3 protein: CASSFGLPPYEQYF
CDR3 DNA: TGTGCCAGCAGTTTTGGGCTACCCCCCTACGAGCAGTACTTC

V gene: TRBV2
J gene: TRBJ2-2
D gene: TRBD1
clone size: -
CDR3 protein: CASSEGSGGTGELFF
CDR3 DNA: TGTGCCAGCAGTGAAGGTTCAGGGGGAACCGGGGAGCTGTTTTTT

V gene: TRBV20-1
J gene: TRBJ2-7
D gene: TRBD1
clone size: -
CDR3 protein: CSAVAGGDEQYF
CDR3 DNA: TGCAGTGCGGTGGCAGGGGGTGACGAGCAGTACTTC

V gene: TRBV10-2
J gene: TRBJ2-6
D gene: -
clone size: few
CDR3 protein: CASSVGFGGANVLTF
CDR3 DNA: TGCGCCAGCTCTGTGGGGTTCGGTGGGGCCAACGTCCTGACTTTC

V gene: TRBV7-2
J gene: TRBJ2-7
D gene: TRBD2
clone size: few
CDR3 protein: CASSNGLAGGLAYEQYF
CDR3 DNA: TGTGCCAGCAGCAACGGACTAGCGGGAGGACTGGCCTACGAGCAGTACTTC

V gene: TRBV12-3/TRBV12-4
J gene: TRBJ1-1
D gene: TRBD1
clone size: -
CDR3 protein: CASTRDRVTEAFF
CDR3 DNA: TGTGCCAGCACACGAGACAGGGTAACTGAAGCTTTCTTT

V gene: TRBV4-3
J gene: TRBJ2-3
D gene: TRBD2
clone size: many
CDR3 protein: CASSPGLAGGPGDTQYF
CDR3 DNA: TGCGCCAGCAGCCCGGGACTAGCGGGGGGGCCCGGAGATACGCAGTATTTT

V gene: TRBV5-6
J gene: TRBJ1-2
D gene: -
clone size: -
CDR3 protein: CASSSGGTNYGYTF
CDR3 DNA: TGTGCCAGCAGCTCGGGGGGTACTAACTATGGCTACACCTTC

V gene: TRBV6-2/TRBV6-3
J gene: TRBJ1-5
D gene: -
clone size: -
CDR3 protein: CASSYEGRGNQPQHF
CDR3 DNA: TGTGCCAGCAGTTACGAAGGCAGGGGCAATCAGCCCCAGCATTTT

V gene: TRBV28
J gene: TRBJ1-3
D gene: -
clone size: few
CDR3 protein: CASSSGSRRARFDSGNTIYF
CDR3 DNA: TGTGCCAGCAGTTCAGGCTCCCGGCGGGCTCGCTTTGACTCTGGAAACACCATATATTTT

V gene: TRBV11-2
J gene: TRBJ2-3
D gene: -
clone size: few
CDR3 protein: CASSLVIAARTDTQYF
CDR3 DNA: TGTGCCAGCAGCTTAGTGATAGCGGCCCGCACAGATACGCAGTATTTT

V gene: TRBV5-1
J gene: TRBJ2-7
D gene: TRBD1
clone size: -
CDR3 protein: CASSVIPGQGTRNEQYF
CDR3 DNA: TGCGCCAGCAGCGTGATACCGGGACAGGGGACGAGGAACGAGCAGTACTTC

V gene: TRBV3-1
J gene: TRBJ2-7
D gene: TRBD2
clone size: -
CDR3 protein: CATSQGLAGVGSYEQYF
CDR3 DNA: TGTGCCACCAGCCAAGGATTAGCGGGAGTGGGGTCCTACGAGCAGTACTTC

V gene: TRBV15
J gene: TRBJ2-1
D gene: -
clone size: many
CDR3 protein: CATRSDGSSYNEQFF
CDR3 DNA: TGTGCCACACGATCAGACGGGAGCTCCTACAATGAGCAGTTCTTC

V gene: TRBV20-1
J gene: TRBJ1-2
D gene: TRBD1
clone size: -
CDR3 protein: CSARAPGGGYGYTF
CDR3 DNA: TGCAGTGCTAGGGCGCCAGGGGGCGGCTATGGCTACACCTTC

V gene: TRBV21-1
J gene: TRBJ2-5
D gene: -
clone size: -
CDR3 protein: CASSKVQQDRGGGETQYF
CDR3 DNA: TGTGCCAGCAGCAAAGTGCAGCAGGACAGGGGAGGTGGGGAGACCCAGTACTTC

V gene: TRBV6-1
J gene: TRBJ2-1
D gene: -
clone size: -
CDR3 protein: CASRNGGANSYNEQFF
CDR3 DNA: TGTGCCAGCAGAAACGGCGGGGCCAACTCCTACAATGAGCAGTTCTTC

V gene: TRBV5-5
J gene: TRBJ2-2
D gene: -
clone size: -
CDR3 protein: CASSLTGFNTGELFF
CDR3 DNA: TGTGCCAGCAGCTTAACAGGTTTCAACACCGGGGAGCTGTTTTTT

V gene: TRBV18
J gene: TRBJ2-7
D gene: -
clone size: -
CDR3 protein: CASSPQQEQYF
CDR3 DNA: TGTGCCAGCTCACCCCAGCAAGAGCAGTACTTC

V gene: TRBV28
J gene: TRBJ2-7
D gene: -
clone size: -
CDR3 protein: CASSLRSAVGYEQYF
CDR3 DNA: TGTGCCAGCAGTTTAAGATCGGCGGTTGGGTACGAGCAGTACTTC

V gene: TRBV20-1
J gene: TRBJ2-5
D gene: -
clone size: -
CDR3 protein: CSASQGASETQYF
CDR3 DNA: TGCAGTGCTAGTCAGGGAGCGTCGGAGACCCAGTACTTC

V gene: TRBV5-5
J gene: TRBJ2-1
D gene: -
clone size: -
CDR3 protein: CASSLGGGLPNEQFF
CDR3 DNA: TGTGCCAGCAGCTTGGGGGGCGGACTCCCCAATGAGCAGTTCTTC

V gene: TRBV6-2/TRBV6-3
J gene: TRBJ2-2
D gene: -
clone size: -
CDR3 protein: CASSLRTNTGELFF
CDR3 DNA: TGTGCCAGCAGTTTGCGGACGAACACCGGGGAGCTGTTTTTT

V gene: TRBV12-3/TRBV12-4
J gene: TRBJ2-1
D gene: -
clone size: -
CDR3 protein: CASSPGGDPNEQFF
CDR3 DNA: TGTGCCAGCAGTCCGGGCGGGGATCCCAATGAGCAGTTCTTC

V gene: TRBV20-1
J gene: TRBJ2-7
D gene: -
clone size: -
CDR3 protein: CSAVNVQGATYEQYF
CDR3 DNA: TGCAGTGCTGTAAACGTTCAGGGAGCGACCTACGAGCAGTACTTC

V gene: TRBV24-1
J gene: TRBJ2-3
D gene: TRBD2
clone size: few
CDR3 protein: CATSDSWTSGFSTDTQYF
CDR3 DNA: TGTGCCACCAGTGATAGCTGGACTAGCGGGTTTAGCACAGATACGCAGTATTTT

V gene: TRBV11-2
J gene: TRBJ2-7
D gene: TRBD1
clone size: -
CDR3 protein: CASRRPRDSLYEQYF
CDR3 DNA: TGTGCCAGCAGACGACCCCGGGACAGCCTCTACGAGCAGTACTTC

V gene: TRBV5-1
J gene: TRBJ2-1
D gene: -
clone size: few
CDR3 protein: CASSLGSGVNEQFF
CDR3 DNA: TGCGCCAGCAGCCTGGGCTCCGGGGTCAATGAGCAGTTCTTC

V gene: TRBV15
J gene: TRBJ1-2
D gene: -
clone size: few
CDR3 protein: CATSRDEVVSYTF
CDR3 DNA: TGTGCCACCAGCAGAGATGAGGTTGTTAGCTACACCTTC

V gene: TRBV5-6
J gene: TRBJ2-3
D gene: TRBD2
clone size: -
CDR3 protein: CASSTGLAIFGTQYF
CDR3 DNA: TGTGCCAGCAGCACCGGACTAGCCATTTTTGGTACGCAGTATTTT

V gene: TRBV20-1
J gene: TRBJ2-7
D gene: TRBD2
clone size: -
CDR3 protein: CSALLSGPRGAAYEQYF
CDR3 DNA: TGCAGTGCCCTCTTGTCCGGGCCGCGGGGGGCCGCCTACGAGCAGTACTTC

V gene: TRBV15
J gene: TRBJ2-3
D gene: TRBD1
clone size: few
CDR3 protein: CATSSRSRGRTDTQYF
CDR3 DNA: TGTGCCACCAGCAGTAGAAGCAGGGGGCGCACAGATACGCAGTATTTT

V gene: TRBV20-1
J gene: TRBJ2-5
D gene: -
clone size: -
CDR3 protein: CSDKPRTSQETQYF
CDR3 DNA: TGCAGTGACAAGCCCCGGACATCGCAAGAGACCCAGTACTTC